These 8 T cell receptor beta chains were sequenced from one sample in a study of blood T cell repertoires in COVID-19. Measured with immunoSEQ multiplex PCR; TCRdb has only the in-frame clones, and not every one. The sample yields 250,000 to 400,000 clones, over 75% seen once. The sample comprised PBMCs or T cells enriched from blood (not recorded which). The receptor source for this set is a woman in her 30s who had recovered from COVID-19.

The chain employs TRBV18 and TRBJ2-2, with 11 nucleotides matching TRBD2. CDR3 length equals 16 residues. The germline gives CDR1 KGHSH, CDR2 LQKENI. With 2 bases clipped from V and 1 base from J, the junction kept 0 bases outside the gene matches. The CDR3 sequence is CASSPGTSGNTGELFF. The DNA of the CDR3 is TGTGCCAGCTCACCAGGGACTAGCGGGAACACCGGGGAGCTGTTTTTT. Looking up the rest from reference TRBV18 and TRBJ2-2 gives the full variable domain: NAGVMQNPRHLVRRRGQEARLRCSPMKGHSHVYWYRQLPEEGLKFMVYLQKENIIDESGMPKERFSAEFPKEGPSILRIQQVVRGDSAAYFCASSPGTSGNTGELFFGEGSRLTVL.

This clone was counted a single time. The chain employs TRBV11-2 and TRBJ2-2; D gene unclear. The CDR3 length is 15 residues. V dropped 5 bases and J dropped 2 bases, with 12 bases sitting between them. The germline gives CDR1 SGHAT, CDR2 FQNNGV. CDR3 sequence reads: CASSPRWANTGELFF. CDR3 nucleotides: TGTGCCAGCAGCCCCAGGTGGGCAAACACCGGGGAGCTGTTTTTT.

This chain uses TRBV6-5 with TRBJ2-7, with D possibly matching TRBD2 (6 bases). Trimming removed 10 bases at V and 3 bases at J, with 22 bases between. The germline gives CDR1 MNHEY, CDR2 SVGAGI. The CDR3 is made up of 15 amino acids. The CDR3 protein is CATKTYGDSSYEQYF. As DNA, the CDR3 is TGTGCCACCAAAACCTACGGGGACTCGAGCTACGAGCAGTACTTC.

This sequence joins TRBV28 and TRBJ1-1; 8 nucleotides line up with TRBD1. The length of the CDR3 is 15 residues. V lost 5 bases and J lost 2; bases outside the gene matches: 7. CDR1 is MDHEN, CDR2 SYDVKM, per germline. The CDR3 loop reads CASSRAGTGNTEAFF. In DNA, the CDR3 is TGTGCCAGCAGTCGGGCAGGGACAGGTAACACTGAAGCTTTCTTT.

The chain joins TRBV9 to TRBJ1-6; 8 positions agree with TRBD1. The germline gives CDR1 SGDLS, CDR2 YYNGEE. This CDR3 spans 17 amino acids. With V trimmed by 4 bases and J by 0 bases, 6 bases remained unmatched. CDR3 protein: CASSTNRGSSYNSPLHF. The CDR3 DNA follows: TGTGCCAGCAGCACGAACAGGGGGAGCTCCTATAATTCACCCCTCCACTTT.

This clone came up once. The chain recombines TRBV27 with TRBJ1-2; D is uncertain. This CDR3 has 14 residues. V was pared by 3 bases and J by 4 bases, with 12 bases between. CDR1 MNHEY and CDR2 SMNVEV come from the germline V gene (reference sequence). DNA for the CDR3: TGTGCCAGCAGTTTGGCGGGGAGGTTCTATGGCTACACCTTC. Translation: CASSLAGRFYGYTF.

V usage is TRBV11-2 and J usage is TRBJ1-2; 12 bases align to TRBD1. The ends lost 8 bases at V and 8 bases at J; junction bases unmatched: 6. This CDR3 contains 13 residues. Germline V gives CDR1 SGHAT, CDR2 FQNNGV. CDR3 sequence: CASGGDRGRGYTF. For the CDR3, the DNA is TGTGCCAGCGGGGGGGACAGGGGGCGCGGCTACACCTTC. The variable domain in full, completed from reference TRBV11-2 and TRBJ1-2, reads EAGVAQSPRYKIIEKRQSVAFWCNPISGHATLYWYQQILGQGPKLLIQFQNNGVVDDSQLPKDRFSAERLKGVDSTLKIQPAKLEDSAVYLCASGGDRGRGYTFGSGTRLTVV.

This clone occurred a few times. The chain links TRBV2 to TRBJ2-7, with 7 bases aligning to TRBD2. The CDR3 contains 15 residues. J was trimmed by 4 bases and V by 6 bases; bases with no gene match: 12. Germline V gene data show CDR1 as SNHLY and CDR2 as FYNNEI. The CDR3 protein is CASRRQPGGYYEQYF. The CDR3 nucleotides read TGTGCCAGCAGAAGACAGCCCGGGGGGTATTACGAGCAGTACTTC. Combining the CDR3 with reference TRBV2 and TRBJ2-7 gives the whole variable domain EPEVTQTPSHQVTQMGQEVILRCVPISNHLYFYWYRQILGQKVEFLVSFYNNEISEKSEIFDDQFSVERPDGSNFTLKIRSTKLEDSAMYFCASRRQPGGYYEQYFGPGTRLTVT.